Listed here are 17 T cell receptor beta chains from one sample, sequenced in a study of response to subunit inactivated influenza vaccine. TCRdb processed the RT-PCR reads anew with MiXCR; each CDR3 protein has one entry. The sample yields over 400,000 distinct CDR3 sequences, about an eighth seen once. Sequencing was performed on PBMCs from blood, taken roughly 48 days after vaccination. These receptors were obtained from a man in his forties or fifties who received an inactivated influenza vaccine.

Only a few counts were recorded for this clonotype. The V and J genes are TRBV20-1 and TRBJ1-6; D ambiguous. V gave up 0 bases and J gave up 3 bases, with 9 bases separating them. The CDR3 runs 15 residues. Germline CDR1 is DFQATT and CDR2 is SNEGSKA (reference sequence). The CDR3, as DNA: TGCAGTGCTAGAGACAGGAAACACTATAATTCACCCCTCCACTTT. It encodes CSARDRKHYNSPLHF.

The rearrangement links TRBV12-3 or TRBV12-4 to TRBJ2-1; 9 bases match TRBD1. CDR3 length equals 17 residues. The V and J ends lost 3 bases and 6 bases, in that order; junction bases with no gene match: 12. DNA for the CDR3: TGTGCCAGCAGTTTTGGTGGCGGGACAGGGTTTCCCAATGAGCAGTTCTTC. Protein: CASSFGGGTGFPNEQFF.

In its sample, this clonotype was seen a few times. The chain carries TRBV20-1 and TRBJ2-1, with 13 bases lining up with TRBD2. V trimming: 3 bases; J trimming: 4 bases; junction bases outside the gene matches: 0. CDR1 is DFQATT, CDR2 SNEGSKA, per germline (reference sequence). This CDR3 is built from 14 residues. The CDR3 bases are TGCAGTGCTAGGACTAGCGGGAGGTACAATGAGCAGTTCTTC. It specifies CSARTSGRYNEQFF.

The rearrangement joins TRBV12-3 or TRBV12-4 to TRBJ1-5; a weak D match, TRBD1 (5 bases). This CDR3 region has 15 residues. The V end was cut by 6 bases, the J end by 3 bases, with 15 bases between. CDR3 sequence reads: CASSPQGGNNQPQHF. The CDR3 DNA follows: TGTGCCAGCAGCCCCCAGGGAGGGAACAATCAGCCCCAGCATTTT.

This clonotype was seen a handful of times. The CDR3 region has the DNA TGTGCCAGCAGCTTAAATGGGGGGCAAGGCTACACCTTC. The encoded protein is CASSLNGGQGYTF. The chain carries TRBV7-3 and TRBJ1-2, with D maybe TRBD1 (6 bases). This CDR3 contains 13 residues. In germline, CDR1 is SGHTA, CDR2 FQGTGA. Trimming took off 1 base at V and 8 bases at J, with 11 bases between the two ends.

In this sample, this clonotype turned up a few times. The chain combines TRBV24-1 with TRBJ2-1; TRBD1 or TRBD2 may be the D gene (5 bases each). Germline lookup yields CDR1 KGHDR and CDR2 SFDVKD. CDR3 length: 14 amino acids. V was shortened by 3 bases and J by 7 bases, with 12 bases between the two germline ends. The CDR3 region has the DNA TGTGCCACCAGTGATCCCGGGACGGGAAATGAGCAGTTCTTC. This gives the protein CATSDPGTGNEQFF.

The CDR3 DNA reads as TGTGCCAGCAGTTTAGAAACCGGGACAGGGGTGACAGATACGCAGTATTTT. It specifies CASSLETGTGVTDTQYF. The chain recombines TRBV12-3 or TRBV12-4 with TRBJ2-3; 10 nucleotides agree with TRBD1. CDR3 size: 17 residues. The V gene end was trimmed by 1 base and the J gene end by 3 bases; junction bases not matched to a gene: 7.

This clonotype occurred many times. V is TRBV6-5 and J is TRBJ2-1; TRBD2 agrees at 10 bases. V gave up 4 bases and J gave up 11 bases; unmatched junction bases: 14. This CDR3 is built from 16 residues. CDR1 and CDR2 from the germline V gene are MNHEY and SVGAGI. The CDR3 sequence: CASSSPSVGTSAKQFF. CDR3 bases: TGTGCCAGCAGTTCACCCTCCGTTGGGACTAGCGCTAAGCAGTTCTTC.

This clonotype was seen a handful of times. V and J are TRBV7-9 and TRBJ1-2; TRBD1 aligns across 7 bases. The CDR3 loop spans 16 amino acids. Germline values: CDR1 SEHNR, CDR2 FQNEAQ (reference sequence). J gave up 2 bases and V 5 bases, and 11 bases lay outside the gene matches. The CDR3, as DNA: TGTGCCAGCAGCCCGCACGGGACAGAAAAAAACTATGGCTACACCTTC. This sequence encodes CASSPHGTEKNYGYTF.

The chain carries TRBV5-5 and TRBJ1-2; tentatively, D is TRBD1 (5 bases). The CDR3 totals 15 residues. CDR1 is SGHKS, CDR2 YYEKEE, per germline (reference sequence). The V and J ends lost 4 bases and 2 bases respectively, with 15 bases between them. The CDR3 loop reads CASSPSGTVNYGYTF. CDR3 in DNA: TGTGCCAGCAGCCCATCCGGGACCGTCAACTATGGCTACACCTTC.

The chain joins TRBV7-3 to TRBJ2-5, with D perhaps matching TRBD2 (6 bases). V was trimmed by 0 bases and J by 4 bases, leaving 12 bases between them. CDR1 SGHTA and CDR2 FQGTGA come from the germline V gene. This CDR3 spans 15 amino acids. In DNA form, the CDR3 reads TGTGCCAGCAGCTTAACTGGCTCCGGGAGAGAGACCCAGTACTTC. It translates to CASSLTGSGRETQYF.

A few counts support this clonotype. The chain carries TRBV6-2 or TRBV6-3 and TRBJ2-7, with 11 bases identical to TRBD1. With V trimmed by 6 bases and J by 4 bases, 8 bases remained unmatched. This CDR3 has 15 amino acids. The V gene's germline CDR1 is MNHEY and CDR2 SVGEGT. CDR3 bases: TGTGCCAGCAGGCTCCGAGGACAGGGGGCGTACGAGCAGTACTTC. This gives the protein CASRLRGQGAYEQYF.

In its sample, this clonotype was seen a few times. In DNA form, the CDR3 reads TGTGCCAGCAGCCAAGAAATGTGGGGTGTTGGGACCTACGAGCAGTACTTC. Translated: CASSQEMWGVGTYEQYF. V usage is TRBV4-2 and J usage is TRBJ2-7; D gene unclear. Germline values: CDR1 LGHNA, CDR2 YNFKEQ. V was pared by 0 bases and J by 2 bases, with 17 bases between. CDR3 length equals 17 residues.

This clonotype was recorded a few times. CDR3 loop: CASSYGQGSDEQFF. The CDR3 DNA is TGTGCCAGCAGTTATGGCCAGGGATCCGATGAGCAGTTCTTC. The chain links TRBV6-2 or TRBV6-3 to TRBJ2-1; a possible D gene is TRBD1 (5 bases). The V end was cut by 3 bases, the J end by 8 bases, with 14 bases between. Germline CDR1 MNHEY, CDR2 SVGEGT. The CDR3 spans 14 residues.

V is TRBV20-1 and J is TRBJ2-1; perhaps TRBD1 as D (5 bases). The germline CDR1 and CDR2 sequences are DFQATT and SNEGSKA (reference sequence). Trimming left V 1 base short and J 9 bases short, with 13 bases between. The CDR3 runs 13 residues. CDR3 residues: CSARGGAGSEQFF. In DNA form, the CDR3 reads TGCAGTGCTAGAGGTGGGGCCGGAAGTGAGCAGTTCTTC.

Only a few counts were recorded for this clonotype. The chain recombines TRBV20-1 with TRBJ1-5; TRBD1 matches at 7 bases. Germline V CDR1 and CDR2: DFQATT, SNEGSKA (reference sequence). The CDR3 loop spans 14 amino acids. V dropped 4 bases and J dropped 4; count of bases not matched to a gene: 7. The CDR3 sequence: CSATGGTANQPQHF. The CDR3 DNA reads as TGCAGTGCTACCGGGGGGACAGCTAATCAGCCCCAGCATTTT.

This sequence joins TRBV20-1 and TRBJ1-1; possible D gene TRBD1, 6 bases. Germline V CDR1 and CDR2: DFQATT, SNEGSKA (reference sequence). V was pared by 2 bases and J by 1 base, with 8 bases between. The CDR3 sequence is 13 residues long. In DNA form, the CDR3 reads TGCAGTGCTAGAAGGGACACGAACACTGAAGCTTTCTTT. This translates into CSARRDTNTEAFF.